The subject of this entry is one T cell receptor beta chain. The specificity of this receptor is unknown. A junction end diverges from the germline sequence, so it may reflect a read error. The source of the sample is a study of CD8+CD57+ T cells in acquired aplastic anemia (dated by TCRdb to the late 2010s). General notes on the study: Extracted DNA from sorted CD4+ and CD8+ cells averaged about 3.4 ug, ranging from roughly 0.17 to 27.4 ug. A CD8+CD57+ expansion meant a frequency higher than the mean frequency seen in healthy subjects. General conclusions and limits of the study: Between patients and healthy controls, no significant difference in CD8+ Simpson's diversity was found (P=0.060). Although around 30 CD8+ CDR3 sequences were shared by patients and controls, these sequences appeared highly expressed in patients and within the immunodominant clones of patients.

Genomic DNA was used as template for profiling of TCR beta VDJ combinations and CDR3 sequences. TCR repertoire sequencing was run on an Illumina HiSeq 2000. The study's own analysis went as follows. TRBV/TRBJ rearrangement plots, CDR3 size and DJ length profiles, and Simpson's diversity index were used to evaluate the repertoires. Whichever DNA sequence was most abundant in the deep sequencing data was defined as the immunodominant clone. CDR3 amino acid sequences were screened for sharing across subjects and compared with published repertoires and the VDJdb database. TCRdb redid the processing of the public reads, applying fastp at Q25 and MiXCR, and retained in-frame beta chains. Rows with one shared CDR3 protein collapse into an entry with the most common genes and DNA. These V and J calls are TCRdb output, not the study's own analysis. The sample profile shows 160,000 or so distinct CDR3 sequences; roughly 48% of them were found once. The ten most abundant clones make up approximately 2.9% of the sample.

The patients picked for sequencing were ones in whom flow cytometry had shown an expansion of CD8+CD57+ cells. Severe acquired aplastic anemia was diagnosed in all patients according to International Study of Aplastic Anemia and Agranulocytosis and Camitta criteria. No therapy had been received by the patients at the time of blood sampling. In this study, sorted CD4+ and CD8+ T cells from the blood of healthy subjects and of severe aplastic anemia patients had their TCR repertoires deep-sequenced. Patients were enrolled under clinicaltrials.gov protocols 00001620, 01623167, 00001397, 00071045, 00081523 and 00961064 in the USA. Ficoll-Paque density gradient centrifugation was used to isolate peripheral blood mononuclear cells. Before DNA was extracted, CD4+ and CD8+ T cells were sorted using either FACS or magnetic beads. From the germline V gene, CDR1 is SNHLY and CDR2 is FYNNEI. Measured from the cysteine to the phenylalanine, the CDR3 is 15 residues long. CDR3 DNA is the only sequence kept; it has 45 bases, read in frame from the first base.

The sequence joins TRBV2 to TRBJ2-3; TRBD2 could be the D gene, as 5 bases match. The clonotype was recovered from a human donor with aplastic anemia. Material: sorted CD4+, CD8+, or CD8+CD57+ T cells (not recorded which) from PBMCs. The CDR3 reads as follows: CAGSPTVSSTDTQYF. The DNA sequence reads TGTGCCGGCAGTCCAACCGTTTCTAGCACGGATACGCAGTATTTT.